Below, 27 T cell receptor beta chains from the same sample are listed, as sequenced in a study of chemoradiotherapy in HPV16-positive cancers. The data were produced by immunoSEQ multiplex PCR, yet TCRdb's version contains in-frame clones alone and is incomplete. Here the sample spans 40,000 to 60,000 clones, under 95% being singletons. The sequenced sample was blood, obtained from a patient who underwent chemoradiotherapy. The receptors here all came from a human donor with HPV-associated anogenital cancer.

V gene TRBV7-2 combines with J gene TRBJ2-5, with D uncertain. Matching the DNA end better, TRBJ2-7 makes the J call doubtful. CDR1 is SGHTA and CDR2 is FQGNSA in the germline V gene. This CDR3 is built from 15 residues. The CDR3 DNA is TGTGCCAGCAGCTTAATCCCCCTAGACTCCTACGAGCAGTACTTC. This sequence encodes CASSLIPLDSYEQYF.

About this clone itself: At the DNA level, this CDR3 is encoded by other sequences in the same sample as well. The chain carries TRBV19 and TRBJ2-1; 7 bases line up with TRBD1. The V gene end was trimmed by 4 bases and the J gene end by 2 bases; junction bases not matched to a gene: 2. The CDR3 is 14 residues long. CDR1 LNHDA and CDR2 SQIVND come from the germline V gene (reference sequence). Written as DNA, the CDR3 is TGTGCCAGTAGTAGGACAGGACCCTACAATGAGCAGTTCTTC. Translated: CASSRTGPYNEQFF.

The chain has TRBV9 and TRBJ1-1; no reliable D call. This CDR3 region has 14 residues. Germline CDR1 reads SGDLS; CDR2 reads YYNGEE. The V gene lost 4 bases and the J gene lost 5 bases, with 15 bases spanning the gap. The CDR3 DNA reads as TGTGCCAGCAGCCCCCCGGATCTGAGGACTGAAGCTTTCTTT. Its translation is CASSPPDLRTEAFF.

The J gene is TRBJ2-3, the V gene TRBV7-2; 9 bases are a match to TRBD1. V was pared by 6 bases and J by 4 bases, with 11 bases of the junction left unmatched. CDR3 length: 16 residues. Germline assignment: CDR1 SGHTA and CDR2 FQGNSA. The CDR3 DNA reads as TGTGCCAGCAGGGCCACCGGGACAGGGTTGGCAGATACGCAGTATTTT. Protein: CASRATGTGLADTQYF.

The DNA of the CDR3 is TGCAGCGTATTACCCGGGACAGGGGTCGGAAACACCATATATTTT. It yields the protein CSVLPGTGVGNTIYF. The chain combines TRBV29-1 with TRBJ1-3; 10 bases align to TRBD1. V lost 6 bases, J lost 4 bases, and 9 bases stayed unmatched. This CDR3 spans 15 amino acids. The germline CDR1 and CDR2 sequences are SQVTM and ANQGSEA.

The rearrangement joins TRBV7-3 to TRBJ2-2, with a tentative D call TRBD2 (6 bases). The CDR3 consists of 17 residues. The V and J ends lost 6 bases and 2 bases respectively, with 19 bases between them. The germline gives CDR1 SGHTA, CDR2 FQGTGA. CDR3 in amino acids: CASSSSLRRDNTGELFF. As DNA, the CDR3 is TGTGCCAGCAGTTCCTCCTTAAGGCGGGATAACACCGGGGAGCTGTTTTTT.

The chain is built from TRBV4-2 and TRBJ1-3; possibly TRBD1 for D (5 bases). Trimming shortened V by 0 bases and J by 4 bases, and 16 bases separated the two germline ends. The CDR3 covers 17 residues. Germline loops: CDR1 LGHNA, CDR2 YNFKEQ. The CDR3 spells CASSQDEGRLQGNTIYF. The CDR3 DNA sequence: TGTGCCAGCAGCCAAGACGAGGGACGGCTCCAGGGAAACACCATATATTTT.

V usage is TRBV5-1 and J usage is TRBJ2-7; D remains unclear. The CDR3 runs 14 residues. Germline lookup yields CDR1 SGHRS and CDR2 YFSETQ. V lost 0 bases, J lost 3 bases, and 10 bases lay in between. CDR3 sequence reads: CASSLETTDYEQYF. The CDR3 nucleotides are TGCGCCAGCAGCTTGGAAACAACCGACTACGAGCAGTACTTC.

The chain couples TRBV11-2 to TRBJ2-3; D is perhaps TRBD1 or TRBD2 (5 bases each). This CDR3 spans 18 amino acids. CDR1 is SGHAT, CDR2 FQNNGV, per germline. V lost 3 bases, J lost 3 bases, and 22 bases lay in between. The CDR3 is CASSFIFGAATRTDTQYF. For the CDR3, the DNA is TGTGCCAGCAGCTTTATATTCGGGGCCGCAACGAGGACAGATACGCAGTATTTT.

The chain recombines TRBV11-3 with TRBJ2-3; D uncertain. V was cut by 5 bases and J by 2 bases, with 14 bases left in between. This CDR3 has 15 amino acids. In germline, CDR1 is SGHNT, CDR2 YENEEA. In DNA, the CDR3 is TGTGCCAGCAGCCCAAGGGTACCTTCCACAGATACGCAGTATTTT. This translates into CASSPRVPSTDTQYF.

The V gene is TRBV7-9, the J gene TRBJ1-2; D is perhaps TRBD1 (6 bases). This CDR3 comprises 12 residues. In germline, CDR1 is SEHNR, CDR2 FQNEAQ (reference sequence). Trimming took off 4 bases at V and 7 bases at J, with 10 bases between the two ends. CDR3 bases: TGTGCCAGCAGCTCCTACAGGGCTGGCTACACCTTC. Protein: CASSSYRAGYTF.

The V and J genes are TRBV30 and TRBJ1-5, with D unresolved. CDR3 length equals 15 residues. CDR1 is GTSNPN, CDR2 SVGIG, per germline (reference sequence). The germline V and J ends were trimmed by 0 bases and 2 bases, with 11 bases remaining between them. Here the CDR3 reads CAWSVRRRGNQPQHF. The CDR3 DNA reads as TGTGCCTGGAGTGTACGACGGAGGGGCAATCAGCCCCAGCATTTT.

This clone was counted a single time. The V gene is TRBV19, the J gene TRBJ2-7; the D is unclear. Trimming shortened V by 6 bases and J by 2 bases, and 17 bases separated the two germline ends. The V gene's germline CDR1 is LNHDA and CDR2 SQIVND (reference sequence). This CDR3 region has 15 residues. CDR3 residues: CASSRKIDGAYEQYF. The CDR3 coding sequence is TGTGCCAGTAGCCGAAAGATTGACGGAGCCTACGAGCAGTACTTC. The whole variable domain, filled in from reference TRBV19 and TRBJ2-7, reads DGGITQSPKYLFRKEGQNVTLSCEQNLNHDAMYWYRQDPGQGLRLIYYSQIVNDFQKGDIAEGYSVSREKKESFPLTVTSAQKNPTAFYLCASSRKIDGAYEQYFGPGTRLTVT.

V gene TRBV5-4 combines with J gene TRBJ2-5; TRBD1 might be the D (7 bases). Germline assignment: CDR1 SGHNT and CDR2 YYREEE (reference sequence). The CDR3 has 15 residues. V lost 4 bases, J lost 2 bases, and 15 bases lay in between. The CDR3 loop reads CASSRDPGGQETQYF. The CDR3 DNA is TGTGCCAGCAGCAGAGACCCAGGGGGGCAAGAGACCCAGTACTTC.

This chain connects TRBV7-9 to TRBJ1-6; weak D call: TRBD1 (6 bases). With 5 bases removed from V and 10 bases from J, the gap between germline ends came to 18 bases. Germline CDR1 and CDR2: SEHNR and FQNEAQ (reference sequence). This CDR3 region has 15 residues. The CDR3 DNA follows: TGTGCCAGCAGCCCCGGACAGTACGCTAACTCACCCCTCCACTTT. Its translation is CASSPGQYANSPLHF.

The V call is TRBV5-1, the J call TRBJ2-7; perhaps TRBD1 as D (6 bases). V was trimmed by 7 bases and J by 2 bases, leaving 22 bases between them. Germline values: CDR1 SGHRS, CDR2 YFSETQ. The CDR3 consists of 16 residues. The CDR3 DNA reads as TGCGCCAGCCGACTTATTACCGGGACACTTCCCTACGAGCAGTACTTC. This gives the protein CASRLITGTLPYEQYF.

The chain recombines TRBV19 with TRBJ2-1; maybe TRBD2 (6 bases). The germline V and J ends were trimmed by 7 bases and 9 bases, with 25 bases remaining between them. The CDR3 sequence is 16 residues long. From germline, CDR1 is LNHDA and CDR2 SQIVND (reference sequence). CDR3 protein: CASTSGSVTSQGEQFF. DNA of the CDR3: TGTGCCAGTACCTCTGGTAGCGTCACTAGCCAGGGTGAGCAGTTCTTC.

This sequence joins TRBV11-2 and TRBJ2-5; 8 bases are shared with TRBD1. In germline, CDR1 is SGHAT, CDR2 FQNNGV. V shed 5 bases, J shed 4 bases, and the junction held 9 bases outside the gene matches. The CDR3 loop spans 15 amino acids. The CDR3 spells CASSPSGQGSETQYF. Here the CDR3 DNA reads TGTGCCAGCAGCCCTTCCGGACAGGGTTCAGAGACCCAGTACTTC.

The CDR3 sequence: CASSHAGTSGNNEQFF. CDR3 sequence (DNA): TGCGCCAGCAGCCATGCCGGGACTAGCGGAAACAATGAGCAGTTCTTC. V usage is TRBV4-3 and J usage is TRBJ2-1; 11 bases are a match to TRBD2. The CDR3 loop spans 16 amino acids. V lost 3 bases to trimming and J lost 5 bases; unmatched junction nucleotides: 6. Germline CDR1 is LGHNA and CDR2 is YSLEER.

This clone was counted a few times. The gene calls are TRBV11-2 and TRBJ1-1; TRBD1 matches at 9 bases. From germline, CDR1 is SGHAT and CDR2 FQNNGV. The CDR3 consists of 13 residues. Trimming at V came to 5 bases and at J to 5 bases, leaving 3 bases not matched to a gene. Written as DNA, the CDR3 is TGTGCCAGCAGCCTTGACAGGGGGACTGAAGCTTTCTTT. Amino acids: CASSLDRGTEAFF.

This clone was seen a few times. The chain couples TRBV4-2 to TRBJ1-5; 9 bases are a match to TRBD1. The CDR3 runs to 14 residues. Germline lookup yields CDR1 LGHNA and CDR2 YNFKEQ. The V gene end was trimmed by 4 bases and the J gene end by 7 bases; junction bases not matched to a gene: 5. The CDR3: CASSPGQGGQPQHF. CDR3 sequence (DNA): TGTGCCAGCAGCCCGGGACAGGGAGGCCAGCCCCAGCATTTT.

The chain couples TRBV6-1 to TRBJ2-5; no clear D gene. The V and J ends lost 2 bases and 4 bases respectively, with 11 bases between them. CDR1 is MNHNS, CDR2 SASEGT, per germline. The CDR3 length is 14 residues. In DNA, the CDR3 is TGTGCCAGCAGTGAAAACCCCGGTACAGAGACCCAGTACTTC. This gives the protein CASSENPGTETQYF.

The chain has TRBV9 and TRBJ2-6; the D gene is possibly TRBD1 (6 bases). Per the germline V gene, CDR1 is SGDLS and CDR2 is YYNGEE. Trimming took 4 bases from V and 0 from J, leaving 23 bases between them. There are 20 residues in the CDR3. The CDR3 coding sequence is TGTGCCAGCAGCCCCCACCCCAACAGGGCCTTAGGCTCTGGGGCCAACGTCCTGACTTTC. This translates into CASSPHPNRALGSGANVLTF.

The chain recombines TRBV7-6 with TRBJ2-1; TRBD1 aligns across 11 bases. The CDR3 consists of 14 residues. The germline gives CDR1 SGHVS, CDR2 FNYEAQ. The junction had 5 bases not matched to a gene; V was cut back by 5 bases and J by 8 bases. CDR3 sequence: CASSLGDRGYEQFF. In nucleotides, the CDR3 is TGTGCCAGCAGCCTCGGGGACAGGGGGTATGAGCAGTTCTTC.

The CDR3 here is CSVGPAGYEQYF. CDR3 nucleotides: TGCAGCGTCGGGCCTGCAGGGTACGAGCAGTACTTC. This chain joins TRBV29-1 and TRBJ2-7; maybe TRBD1 (5 bases). CDR3 length equals 12 residues. Germline CDR1 and CDR2: SQVTM and ANQGSEA. Trimming took off 6 bases at V and 4 bases at J, with 13 bases between the two ends.

The V gene is TRBV5-1, the J gene TRBJ1-1; D might be TRBD1 (6 bases). CDR1 SGHRS and CDR2 YFSETQ come from the germline V gene. V gave up 4 bases and J gave up 5 bases, with 15 bases separating them. This CDR3 is built from 14 residues. For the CDR3, the DNA is TGCGCCAGCAGCCCACAGGGAGGAGGGACTGAAGCTTTCTTT. Translating it yields CASSPQGGGTEAFF.

The gene calls are TRBV14 and TRBJ2-5; D call uncertain. V dropped 5 bases and J dropped 2 bases, with 9 bases sitting between them. CDR1 and CDR2 from the germline V gene are SGHDN and FVKESK. CDR3 length equals 13 residues. The CDR3 sequence is CASSWAMQETQYF. CDR3 sequence (DNA): TGTGCCAGCAGCTGGGCTATGCAAGAGACCCAGTACTTC.